This T cell receptor beta chain was retrieved from a study of blood T cell repertoires in COVID-19. Study at large: Samples came from the United States, Italy and Spain, spanning acute and convalescent COVID-19. In each case, the material was cDNA or gDNA derived from T cells, B-cell-depleted T cells, or PBMCs.

Seattle's enrolled individuals joined amid active infection and were then monitored longitudinally. In the original analysis: Estimation of nucleated cell counts relied on the amplification of reference gene primers. This table comes from immunoSEQ multiplex PCR, and its TCRdb copy is limited to in-frame clones, with some not included. V, J and clone size were drawn from that table, and D and trimming were deduced from the DNA. The sample records some 150,000 clones, approximately 85% being singletons. The CDR3 is 15 amino acids. Germline assignment: CDR1 MGHRA and CDR2 YSYEKL. Trimming took off 2 bases at V and 0 bases at J, with 7 bases between the two ends.

Input material: peripheral blood. The V gene is TRBV4-1, the J gene TRBJ1-4; D remains ambiguous. This sequence was found in a woman in her fifties or sixties with COVID-19, enrolled during active disease. The CDR3 coding sequence is TGCGCCAGCAGCCAAACAAGTTCAACTAATGAAAAACTGTTTTTT. It yields the protein CASSQTSSTNEKLFF.